A single sample gave rise to the 2 T cell receptor beta chains below, sequenced in a study of PD-1 blockade in classical Hodgkin lymphoma. The repertoire was sequenced with immunoSEQ multiplex PCR; TCRdb's copy has only in-frame clones and lacks some. The sample includes 45,000 or so clones, almost 90% of them seen just once. Brentuximab vedotin exposure varied among the patients, all of whom had relapsed after autologous stem cell transplantation. The source was peripheral blood mononuclear cells (PBMCs), collected at baseline. The source is a human donor with classical Hodgkin lymphoma.

The V gene is TRBV5-1, the J gene TRBJ2-5; D not resolved. Trimming shortened V by 7 bases and J by 0 bases, and 10 bases separated the two germline ends. The germline V gene encodes CDR1 SGHRS and CDR2 YFSETQ. The CDR3 is made up of 13 amino acids. The CDR3 DNA reads TGCGCCAGCGCCGGAACGTACCAAGAGACCCAGTACTTC. It specifies CASAGTYQETQYF.

Here the CDR3 DNA reads TGCGCCAGCAGCTCCGGTGACAGGGGAGATGAGCAGTTCTTC. It encodes CASSSGDRGDEQFF. This chain links TRBV10-1 with TRBJ2-1, with 8 nucleotides matching TRBD1. The V gene end was trimmed by 6 bases and the J gene end by 8 bases; junction bases not matched to a gene: 9. From germline, CDR1 is WNHNN and CDR2 SYGVQD (reference sequence). This CDR3 is built from 14 residues.